The T cell receptor (beta chain) under discussion was sequenced for a study of T cells in women clearing cervical HPV infection. Whole-study findings and limits: Cases and controls were distinguished at AUC 0.83 by richness and V genes. Repertoire richness, not evenness, was significantly elevated in CIN3+ cases versus controls.

Generated by immunoSEQ multiplex PCR, the TCRdb table keeps only in-frame clones and is missing some. Its table records some 33,000 clones. As regards this clone: Its specificity is not known.

The TCR originated in a woman aged 18 to 75 with a cervical HPV16 infection that either progressed to CIN3+ or cleared (not recorded which). The sample taken for sequencing was blood buffy coat.

CDR3 in amino acids: CASSLGGGGYTF. The CDR3 DNA, read in part, is TGCGCCAGCAGCTTGGGGGGGGGCGGC. The chain uses TRBV5-1 and TRBJ1-2; TRBD1 is a possible D gene (6 bases). The sequenced fragment ends 3 residues before the CDR3 boundary, so the rest is inferred from the germline J gene. Germline V gene data show CDR1 as SGHRS and CDR2 as YFSETQ. The CDR3 loop spans 12 amino acids.